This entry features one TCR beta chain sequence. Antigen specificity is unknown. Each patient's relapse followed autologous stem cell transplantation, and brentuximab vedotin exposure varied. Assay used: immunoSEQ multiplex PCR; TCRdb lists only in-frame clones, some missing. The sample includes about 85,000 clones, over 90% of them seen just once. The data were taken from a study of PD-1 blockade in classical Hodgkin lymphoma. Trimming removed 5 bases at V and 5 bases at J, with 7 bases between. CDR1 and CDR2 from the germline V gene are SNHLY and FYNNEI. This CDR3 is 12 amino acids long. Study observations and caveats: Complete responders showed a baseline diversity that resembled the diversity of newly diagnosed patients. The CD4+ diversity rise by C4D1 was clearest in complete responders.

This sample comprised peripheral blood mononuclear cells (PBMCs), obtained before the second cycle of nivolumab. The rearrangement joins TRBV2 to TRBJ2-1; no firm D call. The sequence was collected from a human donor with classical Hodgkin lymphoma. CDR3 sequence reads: CASSIRNNEQFF. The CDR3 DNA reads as TGTGCCAGCAGTATCCGGAACAATGAGCAGTTCTTC.